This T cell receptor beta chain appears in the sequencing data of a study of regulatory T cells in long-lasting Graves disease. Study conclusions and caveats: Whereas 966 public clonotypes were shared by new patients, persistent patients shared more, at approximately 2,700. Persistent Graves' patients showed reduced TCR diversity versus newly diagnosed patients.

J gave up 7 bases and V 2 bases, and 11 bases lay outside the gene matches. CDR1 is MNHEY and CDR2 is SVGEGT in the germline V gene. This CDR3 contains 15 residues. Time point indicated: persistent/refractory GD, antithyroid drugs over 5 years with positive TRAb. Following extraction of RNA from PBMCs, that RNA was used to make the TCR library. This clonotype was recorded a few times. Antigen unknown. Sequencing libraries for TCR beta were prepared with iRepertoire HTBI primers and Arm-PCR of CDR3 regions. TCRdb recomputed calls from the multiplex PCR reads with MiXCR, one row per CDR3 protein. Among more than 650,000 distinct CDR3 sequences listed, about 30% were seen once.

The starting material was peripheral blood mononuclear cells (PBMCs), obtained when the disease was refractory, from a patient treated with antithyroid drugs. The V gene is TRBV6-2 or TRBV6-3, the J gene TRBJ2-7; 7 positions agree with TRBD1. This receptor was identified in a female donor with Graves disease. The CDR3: CASSYTTGVKGEQYF. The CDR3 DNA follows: TGTGCCAGCAGTTACACTACAGGGGTTAAGGGGGAGCAGTACTTC.